This entry lists 2 T cell receptor beta chains sequenced from one sample in a study of blood T cells in healthy people across ages. Primers used in a second PCR of roughly 6 to 11 cycles were a sample-barcoded 5' primer and a J-beta primer mix. MiXCR, applied by TCRdb to the 5' RACE reads, yields one record per CDR3 protein. Here the sample spans about 1.4 million distinct CDR3 sequences, around 55% being singletons. Sample: blood. These receptors were obtained from a man between 18 and 35 years old in good health.

This clonotype has just a few counts. V is TRBV20-1 and J is TRBJ2-7, with unresolved D. The V end was cut by 1 base, the J end by 4 bases, with 8 bases between. This CDR3 comprises 12 residues. Per germline, CDR1 DFQATT and CDR2 SNEGSKA (reference sequence). CDR3 DNA sequence: TGCAGTGCTAGAGGGATGAGGTACGAGCAGTACTTC. This gives the protein CSARGMRYEQYF.

This clonotype showed up just once. It is likely a read error, because the conserved phenylalanine at the end of the CDR3 is missing. This rearrangement joins TRBV14 to TRBJ2-1; 9 nucleotides match TRBD2. Germline V gene lookup returns CDR1 SGHDN and CDR2 FVKESK. The CDR3 spans 16 residues. J was trimmed by 3 bases and V by 4 bases; bases with no gene match: 7. The CDR3 nucleotides are TGTGCCAGCAGCCCACTCGGACTAGCGCGCTACAATGAGCAGTTCTTA. Encoded protein: CASSPLGLARYNEQFL.